The 26 T cell receptor beta chains below come from one sample, sequenced in a study of cytomegalovirus exposure and HLA in healthy donors. This PCR relied on a set of 60 Vbeta primers and 13 Jbeta primers. The protocol was immunoSEQ multiplex PCR, while the TCRdb copy is restricted to in-frame clones and leaves out a portion. The sample gives about 140,000 clones, just under 85% of which show up once; approximately 1.5% is in the top ten. Sequenced: PBMCs. These receptors were taken from a man in his thirties or forties in good health and CMV-seropositive.

The chain employs TRBV19 and TRBJ2-5, with 9 positions matching TRBD2. The germline CDR1 and CDR2 sequences are LNHDA and SQIVND (reference sequence). The V segment lost 9 bases and the J segment 9 bases; nucleotides outside the gene matches: 14. CDR3 length: 14 residues. The CDR3 spells CASGGREGPRPQYF. The CDR3, as DNA: TGTGCCAGCGGGGGGCGGGAGGGCCCCCGACCCCAGTACTTC.

CDR3 sequence (DNA): TGTGCCAGCAGCCCCCGACAGGCTACGGGTAGGGGCTACACCTTC. Protein: CASSPRQATGRGYTF. The chain combines TRBV7-2 with TRBJ1-2; D might be TRBD1 (6 bases). Germline V gene data show CDR1 as SGHTA and CDR2 as FQGNSA. This CDR3 has 15 amino acids. Trimming pared 5 bases from V and 8 bases from J, leaving 21 bases between.

This clone was counted once. The chain carries TRBV7-3 and TRBJ1-1, with D maybe TRBD1 (5 bases). Between the trimmed V and J ends, which lost 1 base and 2 bases, there was a span of 8 bases. The CDR3 spans 14 residues. Germline CDR1 and CDR2: SGHTA and FQGTGA. Written as DNA, the CDR3 is TGTGCCAGCAGCTTAAAAGGGGTTAACACTGAAGCTTTCTTT. It specifies CASSLKGVNTEAFF.

This clone was detected only once. The chain employs TRBV27 and TRBJ2-5; 9 nucleotides align to TRBD2. The J call is uncertain, as TRBJ2-7 better fits the DNA end. CDR1 MNHEY and CDR2 SMNVEV come from the germline V gene (reference sequence). This CDR3 contains 14 residues. The CDR3 DNA sequence: TGTGCCAGCAGCCTAGCGGGAAGGTCCTACGAGCAGTACTTC. This sequence encodes CASSLAGRSYEQYF.

This clone has more than one count but fewer than ten. The gene calls are TRBV19 and TRBJ2-5; maybe TRBD1 (5 bases). V dropped 7 bases and J dropped 2 bases, with 17 bases sitting between them. Germline V CDR1 and CDR2: LNHDA, SQIVND (reference sequence). This CDR3 has 15 residues. Here the CDR3 DNA reads TGTGCCAGTATCCACCAGACAGCCGATCAAGAGACCCAGTACTTC. This codes for CASIHQTADQETQYF. The full variable domain, with the rest looked up from reference TRBV19 and TRBJ2-5, is DGGITQSPKYLFRKEGQNVTLSCEQNLNHDAMYWYRQDPGQGLRLIYYSQIVNDFQKGDIAEGYSVSREKKESFPLTVTSAQKNPTAFYLCASIHQTADQETQYFGPGTRLLVL.

This clone showed up just once. The chain carries TRBV4-1 and TRBJ2-1, with TRBD1 identical over 11 bases. Trimming removed 7 bases from V and 5 bases from J; junction bases left unmatched: 7. Germline V gene data show CDR1 as MGHRA and CDR2 as YSYEKL. The CDR3 is 15 residues long. The CDR3 DNA follows: TGCGCCAGCAACCAGGGACAGGGGGGGGACAATGAGCAGTTCTTC. Protein product: CASNQGQGGDNEQFF.

Concerning this clone: Distinct nucleotide sequences in the sample also encode this CDR3. The chain couples TRBV19 to TRBJ2-7; TRBD1 matches at 8 bases. The CDR3 is made up of 13 amino acids. CDR1 and CDR2 from the germline V gene are LNHDA and SQIVND (reference sequence). Germline trimming cut 5 bases from V and 5 bases from J; bases unmatched to any gene: 5. The CDR3 loop reads CASSRQGANEQYF. The CDR3 region has the DNA TGTGCCAGTAGTCGCCAGGGGGCTAACGAGCAGTACTTC.

V and J are TRBV19 and TRBJ1-6; possible D gene TRBD1, 6 bases. CDR1 and CDR2 (germline): LNHDA, SQIVND (reference sequence). The CDR3 contains 16 residues. Deletions cut 6 bases from V and 6 bases from J, with 18 bases between. For the CDR3, the DNA is TGTGCCAGTAGCACCTACGGGACATCCGCTAATTCACCCCTCCACTTT. This gives the protein CASSTYGTSANSPLHF.

This sequence joins TRBV28 and TRBJ1-5; D is perhaps TRBD1 (6 bases). The V end was cut by 5 bases, the J end by 6 bases, with 17 bases between. The CDR3 contains 15 residues. CDR1 is MDHEN and CDR2 is SYDVKM in the germline V gene. CDR3 bases: TGTGCCAGCAGTGGTGGGGGGGCGCATAGTCAGCCCCAGCATTTT. The encoded protein is CASSGGGAHSQPQHF.

This clone was found once. The rearrangement links TRBV18 to TRBJ1-5; 9 bases fit TRBD1. Germline CDR1 is KGHSH and CDR2 is LQKENI. CDR3 size: 15 residues. After removal of 3 bases from V and 7 bases from J, the junction contained 7 bases not matched to a gene. The CDR3 protein is CASSPTTGGGQPQHF. The DNA for the CDR3 is TGTGCCAGCTCACCCACCACAGGGGGCGGGCAGCCCCAGCATTTT.

The chain combines TRBV6-5 with TRBJ2-2; no reliable D call. V gave up 5 bases and J gave up 6 bases, with 7 bases separating them. Germline-derived CDR1 and CDR2 are MNHEY and SVGAGI. The CDR3 sequence is 12 residues long. The CDR3 DNA reads as TGTGCCAGCAGTCCACTCTCCGGGGAGCTGTTTTTT. It yields the protein CASSPLSGELFF.

The V gene is TRBV28, the J gene TRBJ2-3, with D tentatively TRBD2 (6 bases). The CDR3 is 12 amino acids. The V and J ends lost 10 bases and 4 bases respectively, with 12 bases between them. Germline CDR1 and CDR2: MDHEN and SYDVKM. CDR3 residues: CATLGLSDTQYF. DNA of the CDR3: TGTGCCACCCTGGGACTCTCAGATACGCAGTATTTT.

The chain has TRBV27 and TRBJ2-3; 10 bases agree with TRBD2. The CDR3 spans 19 residues. Germline V gene data show CDR1 as MNHEY and CDR2 as SMNVEV (reference sequence). Trimming at V came to 3 bases and at J to 3 bases, leaving 15 bases not matched to a gene. The CDR3 sequence: CASSFGLAGASLRTDTQYF. CDR3 sequence (DNA): TGTGCCAGCAGTTTCGGGCTAGCGGGAGCTTCCTTGAGGACAGATACGCAGTATTTT.

The chain carries TRBV19 and TRBJ2-5, with 11 bases identical to TRBD2. Germline V lookup: CDR1 LNHDA, CDR2 SQIVND (reference sequence). V was pared by 5 bases and J by 4 bases, with 9 bases of the junction left unmatched. The length of the CDR3 is 16 residues. The DNA of the CDR3 is TGTGCCAGTAGTTGGGTAGCGGGGGGGCCGGGAGAGACCCAGTACTTC. Its translation: CASSWVAGGPGETQYF. Full variable domain (outside the CDR3, taken from reference TRBV19 and TRBJ2-5): DGGITQSPKYLFRKEGQNVTLSCEQNLNHDAMYWYRQDPGQGLRLIYYSQIVNDFQKGDIAEGYSVSREKKESFPLTVTSAQKNPTAFYLCASSWVAGGPGETQYFGPGTRLLVL.

The chain employs TRBV7-2 and TRBJ2-7, with D perhaps TRBD1 (6 bases). Germline V lookup: CDR1 SGHTA, CDR2 FQGNSA. The V end was cut by 5 bases, the J end by 5 bases, with 13 bases between. The CDR3 has 13 amino acids. This CDR3 is CASSHRDGDEQYF. CDR3 sequence (DNA): TGTGCCAGCAGCCACAGGGACGGGGACGAGCAGTACTTC.

The V call is TRBV9, the J call TRBJ2-3, with D possibly matching TRBD2 (5 bases). Germline CDR1 SGDLS, CDR2 YYNGEE. The CDR3 extends over 15 amino acids. With 5 bases removed from V and 3 bases from J, the gap between germline ends came to 16 bases. CDR3: CASSARGRLTDTQYF. The CDR3, as DNA: TGTGCCAGCAGTGCCCGCGGGCGCTTGACAGATACGCAGTATTTT.

This clone was detected only a few times. J is TRBJ1-4 and V is TRBV4-2; no firm D call. The CDR3 extends over 13 amino acids. Germline lookup yields CDR1 LGHNA and CDR2 YNFKEQ. Trimming left V 9 bases short and J 0 bases short, with 8 bases between. CDR3 bases: TGTGCCAGTCGTTTTGCAACTAATGAAAAACTGTTTTTT. Protein product: CASRFATNEKLFF.

The rearrangement uses TRBV2 and TRBJ1-2; D unresolved. Per the germline V gene, CDR1 is SNHLY and CDR2 is FYNNEI. The V gene lost 8 bases and the J gene lost 2 bases, with 15 bases spanning the gap. The CDR3 spans 14 residues. For the CDR3, the DNA is TGTGCCAGCCGGCGGAATGAGGCCAACTATGGCTACACCTTC. Translating gives CASRRNEANYGYTF. Full variable domain (outside the CDR3, taken from reference TRBV2 and TRBJ1-2): EPEVTQTPSHQVTQMGQEVILRCVPISNHLYFYWYRQILGQKVEFLVSFYNNEISEKSEIFDDQFSVERPDGSNFTLKIRSTKLEDSAMYFCASRRNEANYGYTFGSGTRLTVV.

The rearrangement joins TRBV7-8 to TRBJ1-2; D perhaps matches TRBD1 (5 bases). In germline, CDR1 is SGHVS, CDR2 FQNEAQ. This CDR3 is 16 amino acids long. Trimming shortened V by 0 bases and J by 4 bases, and 15 bases separated the two germline ends. CDR3 coding DNA: TGTGCCAGCAGCTTAGCGCTAGGGCAGGGTGCCTATGGCTACACCTTC. Residues: CASSLALGQGAYGYTF.

This clone was seen just once. The rearrangement uses TRBV30 and TRBJ1-4; D remains unclear. From germline, CDR1 is GTSNPN and CDR2 SVGIG (reference sequence). The length of the CDR3 is 12 residues. V was clipped by 0 bases and J by 8 bases, with 7 bases between them. CDR3 amino acids: CAWSVLREKLFF. CDR3 nucleotides: TGTGCCTGGAGTGTACTCAGGGAAAAACTGTTTTTT.

This rearrangement joins TRBV7-3 to TRBJ1-1; 11 bases are shared with TRBD1. The CDR3 runs 13 residues. From germline, CDR1 is SGHTA and CDR2 FQGTGA. Unmatched junction bases numbered 4, after V lost 5 bases and J lost 8 bases. CDR3 protein: CASSQDRGQEAFF. In DNA, the CDR3 is TGTGCCAGCAGCCAGGACAGGGGGCAGGAAGCTTTCTTT.

V gene TRBV2 combines with J gene TRBJ1-2; D gene uncertain. CDR1 is SNHLY, CDR2 FYNNEI, per germline. CDR3 length equals 15 residues. Trimming cost V 7 bases and J 8 bases, with 23 bases left between them. CDR3 DNA: TGTGCCAGCACCCCTTGGGAGGGCACTGAAGGCGGCTACACCTTC. As protein: CASTPWEGTEGGYTF.

As regards this clone: One end of the junction varies from germline; a read error may be responsible. V usage is TRBV7-9 and J usage is TRBJ2-1; D not resolved. This CDR3 has 12 amino acids. Germline V gene sequence: CDR1 SEHNR, CDR2 FQNEAQ (reference sequence). The CDR3: CSSSFTDNEQFF. The CDR3 DNA reads TGTTCCAGCAGCTTTACAGACAATGAGCAGTTCTTC.

Only a few counts were recorded for this clone. The chain joins TRBV28 to TRBJ1-2; TRBD1 matches at 10 bases. This CDR3 spans 13 amino acids. Trimming removed 8 bases from V and 4 bases from J; junction bases left unmatched: 4. From germline, CDR1 is MDHEN and CDR2 SYDVKM. The CDR3 here is CASGWDRGYGYTF. In DNA form, the CDR3 reads TGTGCCAGCGGTTGGGACAGGGGCTATGGCTACACCTTC.

In this sample, this clone turned up once. The CDR3 here is CASSQDRGGLETQYF. The CDR3 coding sequence is TGTGCCAGCAGCCAAGATAGAGGGGGTCTGGAGACCCAGTACTTC. The rearrangement uses TRBV14 and TRBJ2-5; D is possibly TRBD1 (6 bases). Trimming stripped 0 bases from V and 5 bases from J, with 13 bases between. The CDR3 contains 15 residues. Germline assignment: CDR1 SGHDN and CDR2 FVKESK.

The chain links TRBV2 to TRBJ2-1; possibly TRBD2 for D (5 bases). Deletions cut 1 base from V and 6 bases from J, with 13 bases between. The CDR3 is 15 residues long. The germline gives CDR1 SNHLY, CDR2 FYNNEI. The CDR3 DNA sequence: TGTGCCAGCAGTGAAGGGCTAGCTGGTGTCAATGAGCAGTTCTTC. The encoded protein is CASSEGLAGVNEQFF.